The 7 T cell receptor beta chains listed next were all sequenced from one sample in a study of blood T cell repertoires in COVID-19. Sequencing was performed with immunoSEQ multiplex PCR; in TCRdb, only in-frame clones are kept and a portion is missing. The sample shows 85,000 to 110,000 clones, under 90% of them seen only once. Sequenced material: peripheral blood. These receptors came from a human donor in a cohort sampled during active or convalescent COVID-19.

The chain joins TRBV3-1 (or the pseudogene TRBV3-2) to TRBJ2-7, with TRBD2 as a possible D gene (5 bases). The germline CDR1 and CDR2 sequences are LGHDT and YNNKEL (reference sequence). The CDR3 loop spans 14 amino acids. The ends were cut back, 1 base at V and 0 bases at J, with 7 bases in the middle. The CDR3: CASSQGTFSYEQYF. The CDR3 DNA reads as TGTGCCAGCAGCCAAGGGACTTTCTCCTACGAGCAGTACTTC.

The rearrangement joins TRBV5-1 to TRBJ2-7, with a tentative D call TRBD2 (6 bases). There are 12 residues in the CDR3. V lost 0 bases and J lost 5, with 6 bases in between. Per germline, CDR1 SGHRS and CDR2 YFSETQ. The CDR3 region has the DNA TGCGCCAGCAGCTTGGGGGGGGACGAGCAGTACTTC. It codes for CASSLGGDEQYF.

The CDR3 DNA follows: TGTGCCAGCAGTCCAAGACAGGGACCCTTTAATGAAGCTTTCTTT. This codes for CASSPRQGPFNEAFF. The V call is TRBV25-1, the J call TRBJ1-1; 7 positions match TRBD1. Germline V gene lookup returns CDR1 MGHDK and CDR2 SYGVNS. The CDR3 spans 15 residues. V dropped 5 bases and J dropped 7; count of bases not matched to a gene: 13.

A few counts support this clone. The chain carries TRBV6-6 and TRBJ1-2; tentative D call: TRBD1 (5 bases). The CDR3 runs 15 residues. V lost 0 bases and J lost 4, with 12 bases in between. CDR1 and CDR2 (germline): MNHNY, SVGAGI (reference sequence). The CDR3 coding sequence is TGTGCCAGCAGTTACTCCGGGGGGTCATCCTATGGCTACACCTTC. Protein sequence: CASSYSGGSSYGYTF.

The rearrangement links TRBV19 to TRBJ1-5; 7 bases match TRBD1. Germline CDR1 and CDR2: LNHDA and SQIVND (reference sequence). This CDR3 is 15 amino acids long. Losses at the gene ends were 7 bases for V and 4 bases for J; bases not matched to a gene: 10. The CDR3 nucleotides read TGTGCCAGTACCTTCGGTTCAGGGGGTAATCAGCCCCAGCATTTT. Its translation is CASTFGSGGNQPQHF.

This clone was found a few times. The chain is built from TRBV6-5 and TRBJ2-3; D might be TRBD2 (5 bases). CDR1 is MNHEY and CDR2 is SVGAGI in the germline V gene. V lost 10 bases and J lost 3, with 14 bases in between. The CDR3 length is 13 residues. CDR3 loop: CATRADGTDTQYF. CDR3 nucleotides: TGTGCCACCAGAGCGGATGGGACAGATACGCAGTATTTT.

V usage is TRBV6-5 and J usage is TRBJ1-6; D gene uncertain. The CDR3 runs to 15 residues. Germline CDR1 MNHEY, CDR2 SVGAGI. V was pared by 5 bases and J by 7 bases, with 15 bases between. In DNA form, the CDR3 reads TGTGCCAGCAGTCCCTCCCGGGTTCAGAATTCACCCCTCCACTTT. Its translation: CASSPSRVQNSPLHF.